These T cell receptor beta chains were read from a single sample in a study of CD8 T cells in ankylosing spondylitis. TCRdb reprocessed the 5' RACE reads with MiXCR, giving one entry per CDR3 protein. The sample yields approximately 520,000 distinct CDR3 sequences, 5.3% seen once. Sequenced sample: blood, either unsorted or a sorted T cell fraction (not recorded which). The source is a male donor with ankylosing spondylitis. Both conserved end residues are part of each CDR3. A D gene is named only where the DNA matches it firmly. Some rows have no size entry. The others give once, few or many, or a class for an expanded clone.

size: many; D: -; J: TRBJ2-7; V: TRBV6-2/TRBV6-3; CDR3: CASRSSSTLLYEQYF; DNA: TGTGCCAGCAGATCTAGTTCCACGCTTCTTTACGAGCAGTACTTC
size: many; D: -; J: TRBJ1-5; V: TRBV18; CDR3: CASSASYGEYSNQPQHF; DNA: TGTGCCAGCTCAGCCTCGTACGGAGAGTATAGCAATCAGCCCCAGCATTTT
size: many; D: -; J: TRBJ1-2; V: TRBV24-1; CDR3: CATSDRIVGGYTF; DNA: TGTGCCACCAGTGACCGCATAGTAGGAGGCTACACCTTC
size: many; D: -; J: TRBJ1-1; V: TRBV20-1; CDR3: CSARMAGQGGTEAFF; DNA: TGCAGTGCTAGAATGGCGGGTCAGGGAGGAACTGAAGCTTTCTTT
size: many; D: -; J: TRBJ2-1; V: TRBV29-1; CDR3: CSLSSALGVFEQFF; DNA: TGCAGCCTTTCTTCGGCGCTAGGGGTGTTCGAGCAGTTCTTC
size: many; D: -; J: TRBJ2-7; V: TRBV5-1; CDR3: CASSLDGDEQYF; DNA: TGCGCCAGCAGCTTGGATGGGGACGAGCAGTACTTC
size: many; D: -; J: TRBJ2-7; V: TRBV7-9; CDR3: CASSSARGHEQYF; DNA: TGTGCCAGCAGCTCCGCCCGAGGTCACGAGCAGTACTTC
size: many; D: TRBD2; J: TRBJ2-1; V: TRBV10-3; CDR3: CAISRPGLATDEQFF; DNA: TGTGCCATCAGCCGACCGGGACTAGCGACTGATGAGCAGTTCTTC
size: many; D: -; J: TRBJ1-5; V: TRBV20-1; CDR3: CSATEGPTQPQHF; DNA: TGCAGTGCTACAGAGGGACCGACCCAGCCCCAGCATTTT
size: many; D: -; J: TRBJ2-4; V: TRBV20-1; CDR3: CSARDRGHIQYF; DNA: TGCAGTGCTAGAGACAGGGGACACATTCAGTACTTC
size: -; D: -; J: TRBJ1-2; V: TRBV7-9; CDR3: CASNPRDTDYGYTF; DNA: TGTGCCAGCAATCCCCGGGACACCGACTATGGCTACACCTTC
size: many; D: TRBD2; J: TRBJ2-1; V: TRBV7-9; CDR3: CASSFSGNNEQFF; DNA: TGTGCCAGCAGCTTCAGCGGGAACAATGAGCAGTTCTTC
size: -; D: -; J: TRBJ2-1; V: TRBV6-1; CDR3: CASTQGSGRYNEQFF; DNA: TGTGCCAGCACCCAAGGGAGCGGCCGCTACAATGAGCAGTTCTTC
size: many; D: TRBD2; J: TRBJ2-1; V: TRBV5-1; CDR3: CASSLDARGEQFF; DNA: TGCGCCAGCAGCTTGGATGCGCGGGGGGAGCAGTTCTTC
size: many; D: -; J: TRBJ2-1; V: TRBV7-2; CDR3: CASSSGSPAYNEQFF; DNA: TGTGCCAGCAGCTCCGGATCCCCCGCCTACAATGAGCAGTTCTTC
size: many; D: -; J: TRBJ1-5; V: TRBV20-1; CDR3: CSARGHYNQPQHF; DNA: TGCAGTGCTAGGGGACACTACAATCAGCCCCAGCATTTT
size: many; D: -; J: TRBJ2-1; V: TRBV11-2; CDR3: CASSPSRISYNEQFF; DNA: TGTGCCAGCAGCCCTTCCAGGATCTCCTACAATGAGCAGTTCTTC
size: -; D: TRBD2; J: TRBJ2-7; V: TRBV9; CDR3: CASSVDRAGNYEQYF; DNA: TGTGCCAGCAGCGTAGATCGAGCGGGAAACTACGAGCAGTACTTC
size: many; D: TRBD2; J: TRBJ2-1; V: TRBV12-3/TRBV12-4; CDR3: CASSLWLAGGNEQFF; DNA: TGTGCCAGCAGTTTATGGCTAGCGGGGGGCAATGAGCAGTTCTTC
size: many; D: -; J: TRBJ2-1; V: TRBV7-3; CDR3: CASSFSVAEQFF; DNA: TGTGCCAGCAGCTTTAGTGTCGCTGAGCAGTTCTTC
size: -; D: -; J: TRBJ2-1; V: TRBV4-3; CDR3: CASSQVPPADRFRNEQFF; DNA: TGCGCCAGCAGCCAAGTTCCGCCAGCGGACCGGTTCCGCAATGAGCAGTTCTTC
size: -; D: TRBD2; J: TRBJ2-7; V: TRBV20-1; CDR3: CSARDSASGSSYEQYF; DNA: TGCAGTGCTAGAGATTCAGCTAGCGGGAGCTCCTACGAGCAGTACTTC
size: many; D: -; J: TRBJ2-5; V: TRBV6-4; CDR3: CASTSVEIETQYF; DNA: TGTGCCAGCACTAGCGTGGAAATCGAGACCCAGTACTTC
size: few; D: -; J: TRBJ2-2; V: TRBV7-2; CDR3: CASQPGGPNTGELFF; DNA: TGTGCCAGCCAACCGGGGGGCCCGAACACCGGGGAGCTGTTTTTT
size: many; D: TRBD2; J: TRBJ2-1; V: TRBV27; CDR3: CASTLLAGGRAEQFF; DNA: TGTGCCAGCACCTTACTAGCGGGAGGGCGGGCTGAGCAGTTCTTC
size: -; D: TRBD2; J: TRBJ2-1; V: TRBV6-2/TRBV6-3; CDR3: CASKGGGADNEQFF; DNA: TGTGCCAGCAAGGGCGGGGGGGCCGACAATGAGCAGTTCTTC
size: many; D: -; J: TRBJ1-1; V: TRBV5-1; CDR3: CASSWGGSMNTEAFF; DNA: TGCGCCAGCAGCTGGGGCGGGTCCATGAACACTGAAGCTTTCTTT
size: many; D: -; J: TRBJ1-5; V: TRBV20-1; CDR3: CSARSDLDQPQHF; DNA: TGCAGTGCTAGATCCGACCTTGATCAGCCCCAGCATTTT
size: many; D: TRBD2; J: TRBJ2-7; V: TRBV29-1; CDR3: CSVGESGRAHEQYF; DNA: TGCAGCGTTGGGGAGAGCGGGAGGGCCCACGAGCAGTACTTC
size: many; D: TRBD1; J: TRBJ1-2; V: TRBV4-2; CDR3: CASSQDRTGSSGYTF; DNA: TGTGCCAGCAGCCAAGATCGGACAGGTTCGAGCGGCTACACCTTC
size: many; D: -; J: TRBJ1-1; V: TRBV7-9; CDR3: CASSLLKPERTEAFF; DNA: TGTGCCAGCAGCTTATTAAAACCAGAACGGACTGAAGCTTTCTTT
size: many; D: -; J: TRBJ2-5; V: TRBV6-5; CDR3: CASSYYRGKGSETQYF; DNA: TGTGCCAGCAGTTACTATAGGGGGAAAGGGTCAGAGACCCAGTACTTC
size: many; D: -; J: TRBJ2-5; V: TRBV6-2/TRBV6-3; CDR3: CAIRGARYQETQYF; DNA: TGTGCCATTCGGGGGGCGAGGTACCAAGAGACCCAGTACTTC
size: many; D: TRBD1; J: TRBJ1-1; V: TRBV20-1; CDR3: CSTEGGASTEAFF; DNA: TGCAGTACCGAAGGGGGCGCGAGCACTGAAGCTTTCTTT
size: many; D: -; J: TRBJ2-7; V: TRBV12-3/TRBV12-4; CDR3: CASSFPGLSYEQYF; DNA: TGTGCCAGCAGTTTCCCGGGACTCTCCTACGAGCAGTACTTC
size: many; D: TRBD2; J: TRBJ2-7; V: TRBV27; CDR3: CASRPSGIYEQYF; DNA: TGTGCCAGCAGGCCTAGCGGGATTTACGAGCAGTACTTC
size: many; D: -; J: TRBJ2-1; V: TRBV6-2/TRBV6-3; CDR3: CASSYFRHSQGNEQFF; DNA: TGTGCCAGCAGTTACTTCCGGCATTCCCAAGGAAATGAGCAGTTCTTC
size: many; D: -; J: TRBJ2-5; V: TRBV6-2/TRBV6-3; CDR3: CASSYRGREEETQYF; DNA: TGTGCCAGCAGTTACCGAGGCAGGGAAGAGGAGACCCAGTACTTC
size: many; D: TRBD1; J: TRBJ2-7; V: TRBV12-3/TRBV12-4; CDR3: CASSERPGTGYEQYF; DNA: TGTGCCAGCAGTGAGCGCCCCGGGACAGGCTACGAGCAGTACTTC
size: many; D: TRBD1; J: TRBJ2-7; V: TRBV20-1; CDR3: CSAMVLQGAHVNYEQYF; DNA: TGCAGTGCTATGGTCCTTCAGGGGGCCCATGTCAACTACGAGCAGTACTTC
size: many; D: -; J: TRBJ1-1; V: TRBV12-3/TRBV12-4; CDR3: CASSFWLFAFF; DNA: TGTGCCAGCAGTTTCTGGTTGTTCGCTTTCTTT
size: many; D: -; J: TRBJ2-7; V: TRBV6-2/TRBV6-3; CDR3: CPERAPPYEQYF; DNA: TGCCCCGAGCGGGCACCTCCCTACGAGCAGTACTTC
size: -; D: -; J: TRBJ2-7; V: TRBV2; CDR3: CASSEVEDTVYEQYF; DNA: TGTGCCAGCAGTGAAGTGGAGGACACGGTCTACGAGCAGTACTTC
size: many; D: -; J: TRBJ2-3; V: TRBV27; CDR3: CASSFIPVGNTQYF; DNA: TGTGCCAGCAGTTTCATTCCGGTTGGAAATACGCAGTATTTT
size: many; D: TRBD1; J: TRBJ1-1; V: TRBV7-9; CDR3: CASSLDQGVVGFF; DNA: TGTGCCAGCAGCTTAGACCAGGGGGTCGTCGGTTTCTTT
size: many; D: -; J: TRBJ1-1; V: TRBV7-9; CDR3: CASSLEYSPSTEAFF; DNA: TGTGCCAGCAGCTTAGAGTACAGTCCGAGCACTGAAGCTTTCTTT
size: many; D: -; J: TRBJ1-6; V: TRBV4-3; CDR3: CASSQAPTGRDSPLHF; DNA: TGCGCCAGCAGCCAAGCCCCCACAGGGAGGGATTCACCCCTCCACTTT
size: few; D: TRBD2; J: TRBJ2-5; V: TRBV7-9; CDR3: CASSFGASGSETQYF; DNA: TGTGCCAGCAGCTTCGGGGCTAGCGGGAGTGAGACCCAGTACTTC
size: many; D: -; J: TRBJ2-4; V: TRBV5-1; CDR3: CASSQESVAKNIQYF; DNA: TGCGCCAGCAGCCAAGAAAGTGTAGCCAAAAACATTCAGTACTTC
size: -; D: -; J: TRBJ2-2; V: TRBV20-1; CDR3: CSASSNTNTGELFF; DNA: TGCAGTGCTAGTTCGAACACGAACACCGGGGAGCTGTTTTTT
size: many; D: -; J: TRBJ2-3; V: TRBV7-2; CDR3: CASSLLRRTDTQYF; DNA: TGTGCCAGCAGCTTATTGCGTCGCACAGATACGCAGTATTTT
size: many; D: -; J: TRBJ2-5; V: TRBV27; CDR3: CASSPRGGPAGETQYF; DNA: TGTGCCAGCAGTCCACGTGGGGGTCCCGCCGGGGAGACCCAGTACTTC
size: many; D: TRBD1; J: TRBJ1-1; V: TRBV6-1; CDR3: CASSGGDRGDTEAFF; DNA: TGTGCCAGCAGTGGGGGGGACAGGGGTGACACTGAAGCTTTCTTT
size: many; D: -; J: TRBJ1-2; V: TRBV29-1; CDR3: CSVARSSGVLHGYTF; DNA: TGCAGCGTTGCTCGTAGCTCGGGGGTTTTGCATGGCTACACCTTC
size: many; D: -; J: TRBJ2-3; V: TRBV29-1; CDR3: CSVPRGSSDTQYF; DNA: TGCAGCGTTCCCCGGGGTAGCTCAGATACGCAGTATTTT
size: many; D: TRBD2; J: TRBJ2-1; V: TRBV11-2; CDR3: CASSLYSGLAGVNEQFF; DNA: TGTGCCAGCAGCTTATATTCGGGACTAGCGGGAGTCAATGAGCAGTTCTTC